The sequence of this T cell receptor (beta chain) was determined in a study of T-cell reconstitution after alpha-beta-depleted transplantation in children. Unique molecular identifiers were used in preparing the TCRbeta library. TCRdb analysed the PCR reads with MiXCR anew, one entry per CDR3 protein. In the table there are about 980,000 distinct CDR3 sequences, about 31% of which are singletons. As regards this clonotype: Its matching antigen is unknown.

Broader study findings: Several hundred expanded graft clones reportedly gave rise to the alpha-beta T cells present about two months after transplant. One year post-transplant, T-cell counts and diversity were largely derived from T cells produced anew. Surviving recipient T cells and thymic progenitors produced the high day-60 TCRbeta diversity seen in some patients.

The V end was cut by 5 bases, the J end by 4 bases, with 14 bases between. CDR1 and CDR2 from the germline V gene are SEHNR and FQNEAQ (reference sequence). This CDR3 has 14 amino acids. Sample: PBMCs, mostly from graft donor cells, taken 360 days after TCRalphabeta/CD19-depleted stem cell transplant. The receptor's source is a boy less than two years old who had a stem cell transplant for SCID, so the T cells may come from the graft donor. V is TRBV7-9 and J is TRBJ2-5, with D tentatively TRBD1 (6 bases). CDR3 DNA sequence: TGTGCCAGCAGCCCAGGACAGAAGAGAGAGACCCAGTACTTC. Its protein product is CASSPGQKRETQYF.